This T cell receptor (beta chain) was sequenced during a study of T-cell memory formation after mild COVID-19. This clonotype was counted ten times or more. Antigen specificity is unknown. The CDR3 length is 16 residues. V was pared by 4 bases and J by 6 bases, with 18 bases between. General study results and limits: Balance between CD4 and CD8 was seen in clones contracting day 15 to 85, and a CD4+ lean was seen in later expanders.

cDNA libraries for TCR alpha and TCR beta, carrying sample barcodes and UMIs, came from 5'RACE with constant-segment primers. TCRdb reprocessed the 5' RACE reads with MiXCR, giving one entry per CDR3 protein. Among 110,000 to 150,000 distinct CDR3 sequences, around 14% were seen once, and the ten largest hold around 28%. This sequence originates from an adult woman who had mild COVID-19 (a few samples of this study predate the infection). Cell type and time point are not known. The genes are TRBV12-3 or TRBV12-4 and TRBJ2-2, with D perhaps matching TRBD1 or TRBD2 (5 bases each). Sequencing used PBMCs or a T cell subset sorted from them (not recorded which). The chain's CDR3 is CASSSRDGSFSGELFF. CDR3 bases: TGTGCCAGCAGTTCTCGGGACGGATCATTTTCCGGGGAGCTGTTTTTT.